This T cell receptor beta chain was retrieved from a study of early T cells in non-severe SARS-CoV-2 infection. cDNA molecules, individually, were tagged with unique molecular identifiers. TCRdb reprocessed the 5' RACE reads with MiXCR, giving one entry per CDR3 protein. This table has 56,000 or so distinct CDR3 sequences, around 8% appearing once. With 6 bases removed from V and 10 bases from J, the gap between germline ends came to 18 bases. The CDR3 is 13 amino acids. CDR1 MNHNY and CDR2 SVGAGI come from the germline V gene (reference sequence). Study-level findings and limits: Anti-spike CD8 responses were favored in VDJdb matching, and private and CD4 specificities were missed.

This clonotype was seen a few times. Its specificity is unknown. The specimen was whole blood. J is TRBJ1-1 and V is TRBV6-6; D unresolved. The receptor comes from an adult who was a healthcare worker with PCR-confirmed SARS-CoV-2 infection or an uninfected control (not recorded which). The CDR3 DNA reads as TGTGCCAGCAGCACAGAGTTATTGCGTGGAGCTTTCTTT. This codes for CASSTELLRGAFF.